Here is one T cell receptor (beta chain) with its context. Its antigen is undetermined. At one end, the junction sequence differs from germline, possibly due to a read error. The CDR3 spans 15 residues. Looked up from germline, CDR1 is SGHDT and CDR2 is YYEEEE. No cell sorting was done before RNA was extracted from the tissue. These data belong to a study of tumor and adjacent non-tumor tissue in lung cancer. Study-wide context: Samples averaged around 4 million productive TCRbeta reads each.

The library came from three nested PCR rounds adapted from ARM-PCR protocols. TCRdb used MiXCR to reprocess the multiplex PCR reads, holding one entry per CDR3 protein. Of 60,000 to 85,000 distinct CDR3 sequences in the sample, over 70% were seen once. Regarding the study as a whole: Normal lung showed higher cumulative top 100 clone frequency than tumor.

Sequences were obtained from lung tumor tissue. The sequence came from a woman between 45 and 60 years old with non-small cell lung cancer. The chain is built from TRBV5-6 and TRBJ2-4; D is perhaps TRBD1 or TRBD2 (5 bases each). The CDR3 region has the DNA TGTGCCAGCACCACGACAGCACTAGGCAAAAACATTCGGTACTTC. This encodes CASTTTALGKNIRYF.